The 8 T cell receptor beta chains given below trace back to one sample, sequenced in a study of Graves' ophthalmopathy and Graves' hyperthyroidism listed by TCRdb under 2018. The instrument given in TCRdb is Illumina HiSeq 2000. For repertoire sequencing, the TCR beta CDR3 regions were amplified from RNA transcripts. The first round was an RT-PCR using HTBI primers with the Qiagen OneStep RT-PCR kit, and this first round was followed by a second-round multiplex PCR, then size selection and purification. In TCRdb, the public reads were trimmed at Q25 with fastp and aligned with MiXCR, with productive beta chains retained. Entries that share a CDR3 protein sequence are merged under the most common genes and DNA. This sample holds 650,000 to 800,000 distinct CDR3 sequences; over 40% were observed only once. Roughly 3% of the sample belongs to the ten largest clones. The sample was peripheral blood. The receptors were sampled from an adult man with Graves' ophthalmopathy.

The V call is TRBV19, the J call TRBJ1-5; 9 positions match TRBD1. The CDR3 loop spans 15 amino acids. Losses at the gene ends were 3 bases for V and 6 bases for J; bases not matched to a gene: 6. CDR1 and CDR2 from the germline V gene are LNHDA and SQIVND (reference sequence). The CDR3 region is CASSMGGQGGQPQHF. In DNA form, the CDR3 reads TGTGCCAGTAGTATGGGGGGACAGGGAGGTCAGCCCCAGCATTTT.

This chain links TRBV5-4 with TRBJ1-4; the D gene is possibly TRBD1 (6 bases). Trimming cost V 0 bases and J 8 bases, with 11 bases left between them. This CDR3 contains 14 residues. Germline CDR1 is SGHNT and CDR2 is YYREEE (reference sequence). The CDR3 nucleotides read TGTGCCAGCAGCTTGGACAGGGAGGAGGAAAAACTGTTTTTT. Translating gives CASSLDREEEKLFF.

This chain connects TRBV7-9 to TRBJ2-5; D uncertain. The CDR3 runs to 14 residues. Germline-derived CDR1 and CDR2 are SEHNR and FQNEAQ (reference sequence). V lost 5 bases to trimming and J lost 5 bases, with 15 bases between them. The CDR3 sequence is CASSPGSIWETQYF. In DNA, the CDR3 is TGTGCCAGCAGCCCCGGGTCCATCTGGGAGACCCAGTACTTC.

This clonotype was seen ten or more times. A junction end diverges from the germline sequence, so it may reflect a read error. CDR3: CASSQARTISF. The CDR3 nucleotides are TGCGCCAGCAGCCAGGCGAGGACAATCTCCTTC. J is TRBJ1-2 and V is TRBV5-1; perhaps TRBD1 as D (5 bases). The CDR3 loop spans 11 amino acids. Per germline, CDR1 SGHRS and CDR2 YFSETQ.

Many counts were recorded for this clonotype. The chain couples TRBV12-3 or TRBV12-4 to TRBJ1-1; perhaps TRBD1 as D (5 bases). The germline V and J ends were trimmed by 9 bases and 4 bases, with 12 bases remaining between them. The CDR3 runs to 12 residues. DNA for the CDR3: TGTGCCAGTCGACCGGGGGGCACTGAAGCTTTCTTT. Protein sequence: CASRPGGTEAFF.

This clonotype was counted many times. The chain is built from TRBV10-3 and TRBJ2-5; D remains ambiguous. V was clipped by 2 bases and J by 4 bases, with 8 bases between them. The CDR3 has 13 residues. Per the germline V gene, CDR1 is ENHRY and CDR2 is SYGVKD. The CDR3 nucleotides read TGTGCCATCAGTGAGAGGAGCCCAGAGACCCAGTACTTC. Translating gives CAISERSPETQYF.

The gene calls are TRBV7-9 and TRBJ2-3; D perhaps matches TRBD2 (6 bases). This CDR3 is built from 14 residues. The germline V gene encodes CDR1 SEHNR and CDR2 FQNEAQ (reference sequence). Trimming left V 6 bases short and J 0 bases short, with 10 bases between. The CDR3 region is CASRQGGSTDTQYF. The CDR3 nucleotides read TGTGCCAGCAGGCAAGGAGGGAGCACAGATACGCAGTATTTT.

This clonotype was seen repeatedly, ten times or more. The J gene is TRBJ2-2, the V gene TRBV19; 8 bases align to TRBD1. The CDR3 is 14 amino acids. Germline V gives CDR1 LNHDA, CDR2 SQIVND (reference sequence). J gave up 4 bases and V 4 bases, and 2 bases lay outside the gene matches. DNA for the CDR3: TGTGCCAGTAGTACTGGACAGGGCACCGGGGAGCTGTTTTTT. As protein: CASSTGQGTGELFF.